The 13 T cell receptor beta chains below come from one sample, sequenced in a study of blood T cell repertoires in COVID-19. TCRdb's copy holds only in-frame clones and misses some; the assay was immunoSEQ multiplex PCR. The sample has about 33,000 clones, 65% to 90% seen once. The material sequenced was peripheral blood. These receptors all come from an elderly man with active COVID-19.

This clone was counted between two and nine times. The chain is built from TRBV11-3 and TRBJ2-1; 10 nucleotides match TRBD1. This CDR3 has 15 amino acids. The germline V gene encodes CDR1 SGHNT and CDR2 YENEEA. Trimming cost V 5 bases and J 7 bases; bases outside gene matches: 8. CDR3 residues: CASSLGTGVINEQFF. Written as DNA, the CDR3 is TGTGCCAGCAGCCTTGGGACAGGGGTTATTAATGAGCAGTTCTTC.

This rearrangement joins TRBV9 to TRBJ1-2; D is unclear. CDR1 is SGDLS and CDR2 is YYNGEE in the germline V gene. Trimming removed 8 bases from V and 3 bases from J, with 11 bases in between. The CDR3 extends over 12 amino acids. DNA for the CDR3: TGTGCCAGTGCCAAGGAGTACTATGGCTACACCTTC. Its translation: CASAKEYYGYTF.

The V gene is TRBV7-5, the J gene TRBJ1-1; TRBD1, as called in the table, went unchecked against the DNA. TRBV7-5 is listed as a pseudogene. The CDR3 consists of 15 residues. CDR3 coding DNA: TGTGTCAGAAGTTCCCCCCGTAGGGGGTGGGGTGAAGCTTTCTTT. This encodes CVRSSPRRGWGEAFF.

The sample holds a few counts of this clone. This sequence joins TRBV29-1 and TRBJ1-3, with TRBD1 matching over 8 bases. CDR1 and CDR2 (germline): SQVTM, ANQGSEA. This CDR3 is 15 amino acids long. Trimming at V came to 7 bases and at J to 0 bases, leaving 8 bases not matched to a gene. The CDR3 protein is CSAWDRRSSGNTIYF. The CDR3 coding sequence is TGCAGCGCTTGGGACAGGCGATCCTCTGGAAACACCATATATTTT.

The J gene is TRBJ1-1, the V gene TRBV7-9; tentative D call: TRBD1 (6 bases). The germline gives CDR1 SEHNR, CDR2 FQNEAQ (reference sequence). Trimming cost V 5 bases and J 4 bases, with 8 bases left between them. This CDR3 has 12 amino acids. The chain's CDR3 is CASSQQGTEAFF. CDR3 nucleotide sequence: TGTGCCAGCAGCCAACAGGGCACTGAAGCTTTCTTT.

Only a few counts were recorded for this clone. The gene calls are TRBV27 and TRBJ2-1, with no clear D. Trimming cost V 5 bases and J 6 bases, with 11 bases left between them. The germline CDR1 and CDR2 sequences are MNHEY and SMNVEV (reference sequence). The CDR3 extends over 13 amino acids. The CDR3 loop reads CASSQTLLNEQFF. CDR3 nucleotides: TGTGCCAGCAGTCAGACTCTACTCAATGAGCAGTTCTTC.

The gene calls are TRBV3-1 (or the pseudogene TRBV3-2) and TRBJ2-1, with TRBD2 matching over 13 bases. In germline, CDR1 is LGHDT, CDR2 YNNKEL (reference sequence). The CDR3 is made up of 15 amino acids. J gave up 6 bases and V 9 bases, and 8 bases lay outside the gene matches. CDR3 nucleotide sequence: TGTGCCAGTGTTACCGGGACTAGCGGGGTCAATGAGCAGTTCTTC. The encoded protein is CASVTGTSGVNEQFF.

The chain recombines TRBV10-3 with TRBJ2-3; 10 nucleotides agree with TRBD2. The CDR3 runs to 16 residues. Germline CDR1 ENHRY, CDR2 SYGVKD. V gave up 3 bases and J gave up 2 bases; unmatched junction bases: 5. CDR3 nucleotides: TGTGCCATCAGTGAAGGAAGCGGGGGGGTCACAGATACGCAGTATTTT. Amino acids: CAISEGSGGVTDTQYF.

CDR3 sequence (DNA): TGTGCCACCAGTGATTTTCGGTTGTACGCTGAAGCTTTCTTT. Its protein product is CATSDFRLYAEAFF. The chain is built from TRBV24-1 and TRBJ1-1; D unresolved. The CDR3 sequence is 14 residues long. Deletions cut 1 base from V and 6 bases from J, with 11 bases between. Germline CDR1 reads KGHDR; CDR2 reads SFDVKD.

The V call is TRBV3-1 (or the pseudogene TRBV3-2), the J call TRBJ1-2; D possibly corresponds to TRBD1 (5 bases). This CDR3 is 13 amino acids long. With 1 base removed from V and 10 bases from J, the gap between germline ends came to 13 bases. The germline V gene encodes CDR1 LGHDT and CDR2 YNNKEL (reference sequence). The CDR3, as DNA: TGTGCCAGCAGCCAAGTGGCTAGACAGTCCTACACCTTC. Its translation: CASSQVARQSYTF.

The chain recombines TRBV28 with TRBJ2-3, with D unclear. This CDR3 has 15 residues. Germline CDR1 reads MDHEN; CDR2 reads SYDVKM. V was shortened by 3 bases and J by 1 base, with 11 bases between the two germline ends. The CDR3 region is CASSFLGLGTDTQYF. The CDR3 DNA sequence: TGTGCCAGCAGTTTTCTTGGCCTCGGCACAGATACGCAGTATTTT. Supplemented by reference TRBV28 and TRBJ2-3, the full variable domain reads DVKVTQSSRYLVKRTGEKVFLECVQDMDHENMFWYRQDPGLGLRLIYFSYDVKMKEKGDIPEGYSVSREKKERFSLILESASTNQTSMYLCASSFLGLGTDTQYFGPGTRLTVL.

V is TRBV20-1 and J is TRBJ1-6; 9 bases match TRBD1. V trimming: 3 bases; J trimming: 0 bases; junction bases outside the gene matches: 12. CDR3 length equals 19 residues. Per germline, CDR1 DFQATT and CDR2 SNEGSKA (reference sequence). In nucleotides, the CDR3 is TGCAGTGCTAGTAAGGACAGGGGAATAGCAGACTCCTATAATTCACCCCTCCACTTT. It translates to CSASKDRGIADSYNSPLHF.

The rearrangement uses TRBV9 and TRBJ2-1, with 10 bases matching TRBD1. The junction had 5 bases not matched to a gene; V was cut back by 3 bases and J by 8 bases. This CDR3 contains 14 residues. In germline, CDR1 is SGDLS, CDR2 YYNGEE. CDR3 sequence (DNA): TGTGCCAGCAGCGCCTCGACAGGGGGCTATGAGCAGTTCTTC. This gives the protein CASSASTGGYEQFF.